Listed here are 15 T cell receptor beta chains from one sample, sequenced in a study of shared clonotypes between healthy human individuals. Generated by immunoSEQ multiplex PCR, the TCRdb table keeps only in-frame clones and is missing some. Of over a million clones listed, more than 75% are singletons. The sequencing sample was made of memory CD4+ T cells from PBMCs. Indicated subset: CD45RA-negative fraction. The source of these receptors is a man between 18 and 29 years old in good health. Some clones in this sample may be carry-over from other donors' samples.

The V gene is TRBV30, the J gene TRBJ2-7; 7 bases align to TRBD2. V was clipped by 4 bases and J by 6 bases; unmatched bases: 12. The length of the CDR3 is 14 residues. CDR1 GTSNPN and CDR2 SVGIG come from the germline V gene (reference sequence). The DNA of the CDR3 is TGTGCCTGGAAGCAGACGGGAGGAGCAGGCGAGCAGTACTTC. It encodes CAWKQTGGAGEQYF.

The CDR3 reads CASSLIPSGGEQFF. The CDR3 DNA is TGTGCCAGCAGTTTAATCCCTAGCGGGGGTGAGCAGTTCTTC. The rearrangement uses TRBV27 and TRBJ2-1; 10 positions agree with TRBD2. Germline-derived CDR1 and CDR2 are MNHEY and SMNVEV (reference sequence). Trimming at V came to 2 bases and at J to 9 bases, leaving 4 bases not matched to a gene. The CDR3 loop spans 14 amino acids.

V and J are TRBV18 and TRBJ2-1; no definite D call. The CDR3 is 14 residues long. Deletions cut 3 bases from V and 0 bases from J, with 6 bases between. CDR1 is KGHSH and CDR2 is LQKENI in the germline V gene. The CDR3: CASSPPTSYNEQFF. The CDR3 nucleotides are TGTGCCAGCTCACCCCCTACCTCCTACAATGAGCAGTTCTTC.

The chain uses TRBV11-2 and TRBJ2-4; D gene uncertain. The V and J ends lost 1 base and 6 bases respectively, with 7 bases between them. CDR3 length: 13 amino acids. Germline CDR1 SGHAT, CDR2 FQNNGV. CDR3 in amino acids: CASSLAGRNIQYF. CDR3 DNA sequence: TGTGCCAGCAGCTTAGCAGGAAGAAACATTCAGTACTTC.

The chain is built from TRBV18 and TRBJ2-7, with 10 bases fitting TRBD2. Per germline, CDR1 KGHSH and CDR2 LQKENI. Germline trimming cut 3 bases from V and 3 bases from J; bases unmatched to any gene: 14. The CDR3 contains 18 residues. CDR3 DNA: TGTGCCAGCTCACCGATCTTGGGAACTAGCGGGGTACACTACGAGCAGTACTTC. This sequence encodes CASSPILGTSGVHYEQYF.

The V and J genes are TRBV25-1 and TRBJ2-5, with D perhaps given as TRBD1 or TRBD2 (6 bases each). The CDR3 covers 12 residues. Trimming removed 9 bases at V and 4 bases at J, with 12 bases between. Germline V gene data show CDR1 as MGHDK and CDR2 as SYGVNS. CDR3 sequence (DNA): TGTGCCAGTCTGAAGGGGGGAGAGACCCAGTACTTC. Its protein product is CASLKGGETQYF.

The rearrangement joins TRBV18 to TRBJ2-2; the match to TRBD1 covers 9 bases. The V segment lost 1 base and the J segment 7 bases; nucleotides outside the gene matches: 4. Germline CDR1 reads KGHSH; CDR2 reads LQKENI. CDR3 length: 15 residues. CDR3 amino acids: CASSPHRGLGGELFF. CDR3 bases: TGTGCCAGCTCACCACACAGGGGGCTAGGCGGGGAGCTGTTTTTT. Filled out from reference TRBV18 and TRBJ2-2, the complete variable domain reads NAGVMQNPRHLVRRRGQEARLRCSPMKGHSHVYWYRQLPEEGLKFMVYLQKENIIDESGMPKERFSAEFPKEGPSILRIQQVVRGDSAAYFCASSPHRGLGGELFFGEGSRLTVL.

This clone was seen many times. The J gene is TRBJ2-7, the V gene TRBV5-1; weak D call: TRBD1 (6 bases). The CDR3 contains 14 residues. The V and J ends lost 4 bases and 3 bases respectively, with 14 bases between them. CDR1 and CDR2 (germline): SGHRS, YFSETQ. CDR3 nucleotides: TGCGCCAGCAGCCTCCAGACAGGTTTCTACGAGCAGTACTTC. Residues: CASSLQTGFYEQYF.

The chain uses TRBV29-1 and TRBJ2-2; 14 nucleotides align to TRBD2. The germline V gene encodes CDR1 SQVTM and CDR2 ANQGSEA. V lost 7 bases to trimming and J lost 3 bases; unmatched junction nucleotides: 7. CDR3 size: 16 residues. This CDR3 is CSAQGLAGADTGELFF. The CDR3 coding sequence is TGCAGCGCTCAGGGACTAGCGGGAGCAGACACCGGGGAGCTGTTTTTT.

This clone was counted a few times. V gene TRBV11-1 combines with J gene TRBJ2-1, with D unresolved. Germline V gives CDR1 SGHAT, CDR2 FQDESV (reference sequence). The CDR3 spans 14 residues. Trimming left V 1 base short and J 3 bases short, with 7 bases between. The DNA of the CDR3 is TGTGCCAGCAGCTTAGGACGAGACTACAATGAGCAGTTCTTC. This encodes CASSLGRDYNEQFF.

The chain employs TRBV9 and TRBJ2-7, with a possible D match to TRBD1 (5 bases). Germline CDR1 reads SGDLS; CDR2 reads YYNGEE. V was shortened by 0 bases and J by 0 bases, with 10 bases between the two germline ends. The CDR3 runs to 15 residues. The CDR3 region is CASSVEGFPSYEQYF. Written as DNA, the CDR3 is TGTGCCAGCAGCGTAGAGGGGTTCCCCTCCTACGAGCAGTACTTC.

The chain has TRBV11-2 and TRBJ2-1; maybe TRBD2 (6 bases). This CDR3 spans 15 amino acids. CDR1 and CDR2 from the germline V gene are SGHAT and FQNNGV. Trimming took 5 bases from V and 7 from J, leaving 18 bases between them. CDR3 residues: CASSLLGEGRNEQFF. CDR3 in DNA: TGTGCCAGCAGCCTCCTAGGGGAAGGGAGGAATGAGCAGTTCTTC.

This clone came up a few times. The V and J genes are TRBV7-8 and TRBJ2-5; D is possibly TRBD1 (6 bases). Germline CDR1 and CDR2: SGHVS and FQNEAQ. V gave up 5 bases and J gave up 2 bases, with 15 bases separating them. This CDR3 contains 15 residues. The CDR3, as DNA: TGTGCCAGCAGCCCCAACAGGGTCAGACAAGAGACCCAGTACTTC. Protein: CASSPNRVRQETQYF. Full variable domain (missing parts from reference TRBV7-8 and TRBJ2-5): GAGVSQSPRYKVAKRGQDVALRCDPISGHVSLFWYQQALGQGPEFLTYFQNEAQLDKSGLPSDRFFAERPEGSVSTLKIQRTQQEDSAVYLCASSPNRVRQETQYFGPGTRLLVL.

V gene TRBV20-1 combines with J gene TRBJ2-7; 7 bases align to TRBD2. Per the germline V gene, CDR1 is DFQATT and CDR2 is SNEGSKA (reference sequence). The V gene end was trimmed by 6 bases and the J gene end by 6 bases; junction bases not matched to a gene: 5. The CDR3 runs to 11 residues. CDR3 protein: CSARLATEQYF. As DNA, the CDR3 is TGCAGTGCAAGACTAGCAACCGAGCAGTACTTC.

This clone has at least ten counts. The sample carries other DNA sequences with the same CDR3. The V and J genes are TRBV9 and TRBJ2-1, with D possibly TRBD2 on 6 matching bases. This CDR3 region has 15 residues. V was clipped by 3 bases and J by 2 bases, with 12 bases between them. CDR1 and CDR2 (germline): SGDLS, YYNGEE. CDR3 sequence: CASSGLAVPYNEQFF. The CDR3 nucleotides read TGTGCCAGCAGCGGGTTAGCGGTTCCCTACAATGAGCAGTTCTTC.